The source of this T cell receptor (beta chain) is a study of CD8+CD57+ T cells in acquired aplastic anemia (dated by TCRdb to 2017 to 2018). For context, the study as a whole: Extracted DNA from sorted CD4+ and CD8+ cells averaged around 2.9 ug, ranging from about 0.18 to 27.4 ug. An average of approximately 9.8 million reads for CD4+ cells and 11 million or so reads for CD8+ cells was obtained from healthy donor samples. Paper-wide results and their limitations: No significant difference in CD8+ Simpson's diversity was found between patients and healthy controls (P=0.060). Around 28 CD8+ CDR3 sequences were found to be shared between patients and controls, but these sequences appeared to be highly expressed in patients and within the immunodominant clones of the patients.

The CDR3 numbers 18 residues from cysteine through phenylalanine. Just the 54-base CDR3 DNA is kept, in frame starting at base 1. V lost 3 bases and J lost 1 base; the stretch between them is 18 bases long. The germline V gene provides CDR1 SGHTA and CDR2 FQGTGA. TCR beta VDJ combination and CDR3 sequence profiling used genomic DNA as the template. An Illumina HiSeq 2000 was used for TCR repertoire sequencing. In the paper's pipeline: Repertoires were assessed using TRBV/TRBJ rearrangement plots, CDR3 size and DJ length profiles, and Simpson's diversity index. The immunodominant clone was defined as the most abundant DNA sequence in deep sequencing data. CDR3 amino acid sequences were screened for sharing across subjects and compared with published repertoires and the VDJdb database. Starting from the raw public reads, TCRdb applied fastp trimming at Q25, assembled clones with MiXCR and retained in-frame beta chains. Identical CDR3 protein sequences are pooled into one entry, listed with their most common genes and DNA. TCRdb's processing, not the authors', yielded these V and J calls. This sample gives roughly 130,000 distinct CDR3 sequences in total; about half of them show up just once. Around 2.5% of the sample is taken by the ten largest.

This clonotype has at least ten counts. Its binding antigen is unknown. No base qualities exist here, and no much larger clone lies one base off it. TCR repertoires of sorted CD4+ and CD8+ blood T cells from severe aplastic anemia patients and healthy subjects were deep-sequenced in the study. Ficoll-Paque density gradient centrifugation was used to isolate peripheral blood mononuclear cells. CD4+ and CD8+ T cells were sorted by FACS or magnetic beads before DNA extraction. Sequencing used sorted CD4+, CD8+, or CD8+CD57+ T cells (not recorded which) from PBMCs. The chain links TRBV7-3 with TRBJ2-2, with a tentative D gene TRBD1 over 7 matching bases. This clonotype was obtained from a human donor in good health, serving as a control. The sequenced DNA: TGTGCCAGCAGCTTGAATCCAGGGGGGTTTGGGAACACCGGGGAGCTGTTTTTT. The translation is CASSLNPGGFGNTGELFF.